This T cell receptor (beta chain) was retrieved from a study of T cell repertoires in cytomegalovirus infection. Background on the study: It was recently identified HLA-C-restricted and well-studied HLA-B-restricted CMV epitopes that the study used. CMV infection together with matching HLA type was indicated by public TCR beta signatures. Study-wide results and limits: The study identified carriers of CMV plus the relevant HLA from cumulative public TCR beta family frequency. HLA-C-restricted, CMV-specific TCR beta clonotypes were dominant ex vivo.

TCRdb recomputed calls from the reads with MiXCR, one row per CDR3 protein. This sample carries 800,000 to 950,000 distinct CDR3 sequences, less than 35% of them seen once, and the ten largest clones take 9.5% to 15%. About this clonotype: What it binds is not known.

CDR1 and CDR2 (germline): SGHRS, YFSETQ. J was trimmed by 6 bases and V by 4 bases; bases with no gene match: 8. The CDR3 covers 16 residues. The source was cultured CD8+ T cells from PBMCs, collected from culture after CMV antigen stimulation. The TCR originated in a human donor in good health (CMV status not recorded). Some clones in this sample may be carry-over from other donors' samples. The rearrangement uses TRBV5-1 and TRBJ1-6; TRBD1 aligns across 9 bases. The CDR3 nucleotides read TGCGCCAGCAGCCCGGGGACAGGGAGAAGTAATTCACCCCTCCACTTT. It is translated as CASSPGTGRSNSPLHF.